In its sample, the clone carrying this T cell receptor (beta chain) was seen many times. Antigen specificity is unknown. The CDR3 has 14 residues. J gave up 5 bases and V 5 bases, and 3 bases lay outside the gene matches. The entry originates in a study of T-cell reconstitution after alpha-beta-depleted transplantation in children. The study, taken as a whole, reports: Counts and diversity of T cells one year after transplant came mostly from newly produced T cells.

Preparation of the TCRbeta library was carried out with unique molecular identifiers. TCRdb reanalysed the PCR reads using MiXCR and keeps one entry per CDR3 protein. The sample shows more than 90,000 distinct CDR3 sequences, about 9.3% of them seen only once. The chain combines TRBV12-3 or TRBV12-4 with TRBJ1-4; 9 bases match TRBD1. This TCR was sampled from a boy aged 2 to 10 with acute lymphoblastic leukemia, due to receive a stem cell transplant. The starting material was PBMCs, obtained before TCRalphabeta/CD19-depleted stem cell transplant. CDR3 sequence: CASSPGQGNEKLFF. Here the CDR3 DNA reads TGTGCCAGCAGTCCGGGACAGGGAAATGAAAAACTGTTTTTT.